This T cell receptor (beta chain) was sequenced for a study of blood T cell repertoires in COVID-19. The overall study: Italy, Spain and the United States were the sources of the convalescent and acute COVID-19 samples. PBMCs, B-cell-depleted T cells, or T cells were the source of the cDNA or gDNA that made up the material.

In germline, CDR1 is SGDLS, CDR2 YYNGEE. The CDR3 has 16 residues. The V gene lost 2 bases and the J gene lost 0 bases, with 11 bases spanning the gap. The method was immunoSEQ multiplex PCR; TCRdb's version includes in-frame clones alone and lacks a portion of them. The sample consists of 120,000 to 150,000 clones, about 83% of them appearing once. Assignments of participants to cohorts depended upon their own reported clinical history. This receptor was taken from a woman aged 45 to 65 who had been exposed to COVID-19. Sequenced input: PBMCs or T cells enriched from blood (not recorded which). The chain is built from TRBV9 and TRBJ2-2; tentative D call: TRBD2 (6 bases). The CDR3, as DNA: TGTGCCAGCAGCGTTACGACGGGAGCGAACACCGGGGAGCTGTTTTTT. Translated: CASSVTTGANTGELFF.